This TCR beta chain was recovered during a study of molecular identifiers for immune sequencing clone quantification. Overall study context: In the replicates, RNA derived from roughly 20,000 or 100,000 naive CD8 cells was divided into five parts, and four were sequenced.

MiXCR, run by TCRdb on the PCR reads, gives a single entry per CDR3 protein. The sample lists around 65,000 distinct CDR3 sequences, 15% to 20% occurring once. This CDR3 comprises 15 residues. Trimming cost V 5 bases and J 0 bases; bases outside gene matches: 2. Per the germline V gene, CDR1 is MNHEY and CDR2 is SVGEGT. This sequence joins TRBV6-2 or TRBV6-3 and TRBJ2-1, with 9 bases aligning to TRBD2. This clonotype was sampled from a human donor in good health. Some libraries in this study had Jurkat cell RNA spiked in. The sample was naive CD8+ T cells from blood, with Jurkat cell RNA spiked in. Subset indicated: FACS-sorted CD8+CD4-CCR7+CD45RA+ naive T cells. Here the CDR3 DNA reads TGTGCCAGCAGTAGCGGGAGGACCTCCTACAATGAGCAGTTCTTC. Translated, it gives CASSSGRTSYNEQFF.